This T cell receptor (beta chain) was recovered during a study of blood T cell repertoires in COVID-19. About the study: Samples of COVID-19 (acute and convalescent) were obtained from the United States, Italy and Spain. T cells, B-cell-depleted T cells, or PBMCs provided the cDNA or gDNA that served as material.

Original handling: For nucleated cells, counts were estimated from reference gene primer amplification. Sequencing used immunoSEQ multiplex PCR; TCRdb keeps in-frame clones, though not all of them. The V and J calls and clone size were taken over from that table, and D and trimming were inferred from the DNA. The sample records tens of thousands of clones, 80% to 95% being singletons. The CDR3 spans 16 residues. Trimming cost V 0 bases and J 8 bases, with 18 bases left between them. The germline CDR1 and CDR2 sequences are SGHDT and YYEEEE. The sample taken for sequencing was peripheral blood. This clonotype was obtained from a woman older than 75 with active COVID-19. The rearrangement links TRBV5-6 to TRBJ2-1; D is possibly TRBD2 (7 bases). This CDR3 is CASSLATGGATYEQFF. CDR3 DNA sequence: TGTGCCAGCAGCTTGGCCACGGGGGGCGCCACATATGAGCAGTTCTTC.